Reported below is one TCR beta chain. As yet, its antigen is unknown. The data belong to a study of OX40 agonist ivuxolimab in advanced cancers. Findings of the study overall: Low normalized T-cell clonal expansion also characterized some of the nonresponders. There were, on average, more expanded clones in CD8+ T cells than in CD4+.

The CDR3 is 13 residues long. The ends lost 7 bases at V and 3 bases at J; junction bases unmatched: 2. Germline CDR1 is SGHRS and CDR2 is YFSETQ. Generated by immunoSEQ multiplex PCR, the TCRdb table keeps only in-frame clones and is missing some. The sample consists of tens of thousands of clones, over 75% of them appearing once. The sequencing here drew on CD4+ or CD8+ T cells sorted from blood, taken in a trial of the OX40 agonist ivuxolimab. The receptor's source is an adult with an advanced solid tumor such as melanoma, head and neck, liver or kidney cancer. The genes are TRBV5-1 and TRBJ1-5, with 9 bases lining up with TRBD1. The CDR3 DNA reads TGCGCCAGCCGGACAGGGGACAATCAGCCCCAGCATTTT. Protein: CASRTGDNQPQHF.